This TCR beta chain is from a study of response to subunit inactivated influenza vaccine. Study-level points and caveats: Authors proposed each seasonal influenza vaccination draws in few new T cells.

Using its own MiXCR run on the RT-PCR reads, TCRdb lists one record per CDR3 protein. The table records roughly 190,000 distinct CDR3 sequences, roughly 14% of them present only once. V was clipped by 6 bases and J by 2 bases, with 13 bases between them. CDR3 length equals 14 residues. CDR1 and CDR2 (germline): SNHLY, FYNNEI. The table lists this clonotype with many counts. Its antigen is unidentified. This TCR came from a man in his fifties who received an inactivated influenza vaccine. Sequencing was performed on CD8+ T cells sorted from PBMCs, taken less than 6 days after vaccination. The chain recombines TRBV2 with TRBJ2-5; TRBD2 might be the D (5 bases). The CDR3 DNA is TGTGCCAGCAGGGACTTCGAGTCTCAAGAGACCCAGTACTTC. It specifies CASRDFESQETQYF. Full variable domain (outside the CDR3, taken from reference TRBV2 and TRBJ2-5): EPEVTQTPSHQVTQMGQEVILRCVPISNHLYFYWYRQILGQKVEFLVSFYNNEISEKSEIFDDQFSVERPDGSNFTLKIRSTKLEDSAMYFCASRDFESQETQYFGPGTRLLVL.